Below are 30 T cell receptor beta chains sequenced from a single sample in a study of PD-L1 blockade in urothelial cancer (dated by TCRdb to the late 2010s). Read against the paper, the sample's time point label means: pretreatment peripheral blood. The protocol used for the library was the immunoSEQ multiplex PCR assay. TCRdb limited this immuneACCESS table to in-frame rearrangements with V and J called. A share of clones is missing; checked studies link under half to unresolved V genes, and the rest is unexplained. The sample records over 75,000 clones, 70% to 90% of which are singletons. The ten biggest clones cover roughly 0.97% of the sample. Sequenced material: PBMCs, taken around atezolizumab (anti-PD-L1) treatment. These receptors were taken from a woman older than 75 with urothelial cancer.

The sample holds a few counts of this clone. V usage is TRBV30 and J usage is TRBJ1-1; D gene unclear. The V gene's germline CDR1 is GTSNPN and CDR2 SVGIG (reference sequence). The CDR3 is 16 amino acids. V was shortened by 5 bases and J by 2 bases, with 21 bases between the two germline ends. The CDR3 protein is CAWGRFEGTQNTEAFF. CDR3 in DNA: TGTGCCTGGGGGAGATTTGAGGGCACTCAAAACACTGAAGCTTTCTTT.

The chain employs TRBV15 and TRBJ1-5; 8 bases fit TRBD1. Germline trimming cut 5 bases from V and 6 bases from J; bases unmatched to any gene: 6. The CDR3 covers 14 residues. CDR1 is LNHNV, CDR2 YYDKDF, per germline (reference sequence). The CDR3 reads CATSGHRGGQPQHF. The CDR3 DNA sequence: TGTGCCACCAGCGGGCACAGGGGGGGTCAGCCCCAGCATTTT.

This clone has just a few counts. The rearrangement joins TRBV5-1 to TRBJ2-2, with D unclear. Trimming took 0 bases from V and 6 from J, leaving 6 bases between them. CDR1 and CDR2 from the germline V gene are SGHRS and YFSETQ. This CDR3 has 13 amino acids. CDR3 coding DNA: TGCGCCAGCAGCTTGGCCGACTCCGGGGAGCTGTTTTTT. It yields the protein CASSLADSGELFF.

This sequence joins TRBV4-2 and TRBJ1-1; D is undetermined. Per the germline V gene, CDR1 is LGHNA and CDR2 is YNFKEQ. The CDR3 is 13 amino acids. V was pared by 4 bases and J by 3 bases, with 9 bases between. CDR3 in amino acids: CASSPPGYTEAFF. In DNA, the CDR3 is TGTGCCAGCAGCCCCCCCGGGTACACTGAAGCTTTCTTT.

This clone is a singleton in its sample. The CDR3 region has the DNA TGCGCCAGCAGCTTGGCCGGGTATGCTAGCGGGAGATACGAGCAGTACTTC. Its translation is CASSLAGYASGRYEQYF. The chain uses TRBV5-1 and TRBJ2-7; 10 nucleotides line up with TRBD2. V shed 0 bases, J shed 4 bases, and the junction held 10 bases outside the gene matches. Germline V gives CDR1 SGHRS, CDR2 YFSETQ. This CDR3 contains 17 residues.

The rearrangement links TRBV7-8 to TRBJ1-1; D uncertain. The CDR3 totals 14 residues. The germline V and J ends were trimmed by 5 bases and 0 bases, with 10 bases remaining between them. Germline V lookup: CDR1 SGHVS, CDR2 FQNEAQ. CDR3: CASSPQFMNTEAFF. The CDR3 DNA is TGTGCCAGCAGCCCACAGTTCATGAACACTGAAGCTTTCTTT.

The V and J genes are TRBV19 and TRBJ2-3; 7 bases line up with TRBD2. Germline CDR1 reads LNHDA; CDR2 reads SQIVND (reference sequence). Losses at the gene ends were 9 bases for V and 2 bases for J; bases not matched to a gene: 8. CDR3 length: 14 amino acids. The CDR3 coding sequence is TGTGCCAGCTCTCTCGGGACTACCACAGATACGCAGTATTTT. Protein sequence: CASSLGTTTDTQYF.

This clone has a handful of counts. The chain has TRBV7-9 and TRBJ1-2; D might be TRBD1 (6 bases). Germline CDR1 SEHNR, CDR2 FQNEAQ (reference sequence). The CDR3 totals 13 residues. The germline V and J ends were trimmed by 5 bases and 2 bases, with 9 bases remaining between them. The CDR3 coding sequence is TGTGCCAGCAGCCACGGACAGAACTATGGCTACACCTTC. Translation: CASSHGQNYGYTF.

The chain has TRBV2 and TRBJ1-1; TRBD1 matches 10 bases. This CDR3 has 14 amino acids. In germline, CDR1 is SNHLY, CDR2 FYNNEI. The V and J ends lost 8 bases and 0 bases, in that order; junction bases with no gene match: 3. CDR3 in amino acids: CASGGQGMNTEAFF. In nucleotides, the CDR3 is TGTGCCAGCGGGGGACAGGGGATGAACACTGAAGCTTTCTTT.

V usage is TRBV5-1 and J usage is TRBJ2-5, with a weak D call TRBD2 (6 bases). Trimming left V 4 bases short and J 5 bases short, with 15 bases between. The CDR3 is 14 residues long. The germline CDR1 and CDR2 sequences are SGHRS and YFSETQ. CDR3 sequence reads: CASSPRDFKETQYF. In DNA, the CDR3 is TGCGCCAGCAGCCCCCGGGACTTTAAGGAGACCCAGTACTTC.

The chain is built from TRBV7-2 and TRBJ2-7, with TRBD2 as a possible D gene (6 bases). The V and J ends lost 3 bases and 4 bases respectively, with 19 bases between them. The V gene's germline CDR1 is SGHTA and CDR2 FQGNSA. The CDR3 is 16 amino acids. This chain's CDR3 is CASSFSGPAGSYEQYF. The CDR3 region has the DNA TGTGCCAGCAGCTTCTCCGGCCCAGCGGGTTCGTACGAGCAGTACTTC.

The chain has TRBV5-1 and TRBJ2-3; 14 nucleotides agree with TRBD2. Germline V CDR1 and CDR2: SGHRS, YFSETQ. Trimming took 0 bases from V and 6 from J; bases not matched to a gene: 3. The CDR3 loop spans 16 amino acids. The CDR3 coding sequence is TGCGCCAGCAGCTTGGCGACTAGCGGGAGGGCCGATACGCAGTATTTT. It specifies CASSLATSGRADTQYF.

The chain employs TRBV28 and TRBJ1-5; the D gene is possibly TRBD1 (5 bases). The germline V gene has CDR1 MDHEN and CDR2 SYDVKM. V lost 9 bases and J 2 bases, leaving 8 bases between the germline ends. The CDR3 runs to 12 residues. This CDR3 reads CASQGGNQPQHF. For the CDR3, the DNA is TGTGCCAGTCAGGGTGGCAATCAGCCCCAGCATTTT.

The chain employs TRBV11-3 and TRBJ1-3; D not resolved. V dropped 5 bases and J dropped 2 bases, with 10 bases sitting between them. The germline CDR1 and CDR2 sequences are SGHNT and YENEEA. This CDR3 spans 14 amino acids. In DNA, the CDR3 is TGTGCCAGCAGCCGAGGGTTTGCTGGAAACACCATATATTTT. Translating it yields CASSRGFAGNTIYF.

This chain links TRBV30 with TRBJ2-1; TRBD2 aligns across 11 bases. Germline CDR1 and CDR2: GTSNPN and SVGIG (reference sequence). This CDR3 spans 16 amino acids. Unmatched junction bases numbered 11, after V lost 0 bases and J lost 10 bases. The CDR3 DNA sequence: TGTGCCTGGAGTGTACTAACTAGCGGGAGTATCACAGAGCAGTTCTTC. Translation: CAWSVLTSGSITEQFF.

The chain is built from TRBV5-1 and TRBJ2-5; possible D gene TRBD1, 7 bases. This CDR3 region has 16 residues. CDR1 and CDR2 from the germline V gene are SGHRS and YFSETQ. Trimming left V 0 bases short and J 5 bases short, with 17 bases between. The CDR3 spells CASSLAEQGGWETQYF. The CDR3 coding sequence is TGCGCCAGCAGCTTGGCGGAGCAGGGGGGTTGGGAGACCCAGTACTTC.

The chain links TRBV10-2 to TRBJ2-2; D might be TRBD2 (6 bases). The ends were cut back, 7 bases at V and 11 bases at J, with 17 bases in the middle. The CDR3 has 13 amino acids. Germline V gives CDR1 WSHSY, CDR2 SAAADI. CDR3 sequence reads: CASNAGPQRELFF. The CDR3 nucleotides read TGCGCCAGCAATGCGGGGCCGCAACGAGAGCTGTTTTTT.

The chain uses TRBV5-1 and TRBJ2-1, with 10 bases aligning to TRBD2. This CDR3 comprises 13 residues. The ends lost 4 bases at V and 15 bases at J; junction bases unmatched: 10. Germline CDR1 SGHRS, CDR2 YFSETQ. The CDR3 region is CASSPDLAGVSFF. The CDR3 bases are TGCGCCAGCAGCCCCGACCTAGCGGGAGTGTCGTTCTTC.

This sequence joins TRBV6-5 and TRBJ1-2, with 8 bases matching TRBD1. Trimming took 4 bases from V and 5 from J; bases not matched to a gene: 12. The germline CDR1 and CDR2 sequences are MNHEY and SVGAGI. There are 16 residues in the CDR3. CDR3 sequence reads: CASSFQGDRTLYGYTF. CDR3 bases: TGTGCCAGCAGTTTTCAAGGGGACAGGACCCTGTATGGCTACACCTTC.

The chain links TRBV6-1 to TRBJ1-1, with D hard to call. Germline CDR1 MNHNS, CDR2 SASEGT. This CDR3 spans 14 amino acids. Between the trimmed V and J ends, which lost 1 base and 4 bases, there was a span of 10 bases. The CDR3 spells CASSEVGISTEAFF. The CDR3 region has the DNA TGTGCCAGCAGTGAAGTGGGCATTAGCACTGAAGCTTTCTTT.

V gene TRBV7-9 combines with J gene TRBJ2-1; 14 bases fit TRBD2. Germline V lookup: CDR1 SEHNR, CDR2 FQNEAQ (reference sequence). J was trimmed by 2 bases and V by 5 bases; bases with no gene match: 5. The CDR3 sequence is 17 residues long. The CDR3 DNA follows: TGTGCCAGCAGCGGGGGGACTAGCGGGAGAGCCTACAATGAGCAGTTCTTC. This translates into CASSGGTSGRAYNEQFF.

The chain recombines TRBV28 with TRBJ2-7; 7 positions agree with TRBD1. Germline CDR1 is MDHEN and CDR2 is SYDVKM. This CDR3 region has 16 residues. With V trimmed by 6 bases and J by 1 base, 12 bases remained unmatched. The CDR3 here is CASSSPTGDLSYEQYF. CDR3 nucleotides: TGTGCCAGCAGCTCCCCCACAGGGGATTTGTCCTACGAGCAGTACTTC.

The chain employs TRBV19 and TRBJ1-5; D is perhaps TRBD1 (6 bases). The CDR3 is made up of 13 amino acids. Deletions cut 6 bases from V and 4 bases from J, with 10 bases between. Germline V gene lookup returns CDR1 LNHDA and CDR2 SQIVND (reference sequence). This CDR3 is CASRGGVNQPQHF. CDR3 sequence (DNA): TGTGCCAGTAGAGGGGGTGTGAATCAGCCCCAGCATTTT.

The rearrangement links TRBV6-1 to TRBJ1-3; 10 bases agree with TRBD1. This CDR3 spans 14 amino acids. CDR1 is MNHNS, CDR2 SASEGT, per germline. Unmatched junction bases numbered 5, after V lost 4 bases and J lost 8 bases. CDR3 nucleotides: TGTGCCAGCAGTGTCCGGGACAGGGGCGACACCATATATTTT. Translation: CASSVRDRGDTIYF.

This clone is a singleton in its sample. This chain connects TRBV6-1 to TRBJ1-5; 10 nucleotides align to TRBD1. The V and J ends lost 7 bases and 6 bases, in that order; junction bases with no gene match: 9. CDR1 MNHNS and CDR2 SASEGT come from the germline V gene. CDR3 length: 15 residues. The CDR3 protein is CASTSGQGLRQPQHF. The DNA for the CDR3 is TGTGCCAGCACCTCGGGACAGGGGTTACGTCAGCCCCAGCATTTT.

The DNA for the CDR3 is TGTGCCAGCAGCTCCTACGTGAGTGAAAAACTGTTTTTT. It is translated as CASSSYVSEKLFF. The chain is built from TRBV7-2 and TRBJ1-4; D unresolved. CDR3 length: 13 residues. Germline CDR1 reads SGHTA; CDR2 reads FQGNSA. V was trimmed by 4 bases and J by 7 bases, leaving 10 bases between them.

The chain couples TRBV14 to TRBJ2-7; TRBD1 agrees at 7 bases. The CDR3 length is 13 residues. J gave up 6 bases and V 1 base, and 3 bases lay outside the gene matches. From germline, CDR1 is SGHDN and CDR2 FVKESK. The CDR3 sequence is CASSQATGVEQYF. DNA of the CDR3: TGTGCCAGCAGCCAAGCTACAGGGGTCGAGCAGTACTTC. The full variable domain, completed using reference TRBV14 and TRBJ2-7, is EAGVTQFPSHSVIEKGQTVTLRCDPISGHDNLYWYRRVMGKEIKFLLHFVKESKQDESGMPNNRFLAERTGGTYSTLKVQPAELEDSGVYFCASSQATGVEQYFGPGTRLTVT.

The chain recombines TRBV19 with TRBJ1-2, with 9 bases identical to TRBD1. The CDR3 length is 13 residues. Germline V gene sequence: CDR1 LNHDA, CDR2 SQIVND (reference sequence). V gave up 9 bases and J gave up 7 bases; unmatched junction bases: 9. CDR3 DNA sequence: TGTGCCAGCGGGGGACAGGGTAAATTTGGCTACACCTTC. Encoded protein: CASGGQGKFGYTF.

The rearrangement links TRBV9 to TRBJ2-5; maybe TRBD1 (6 bases). This CDR3 is built from 14 residues. Germline assignment: CDR1 SGDLS and CDR2 YYNGEE. V lost 0 bases, J lost 5 bases, and 11 bases lay in between. CDR3 sequence reads: CASSVGNREETQYF. In DNA, the CDR3 is TGTGCCAGCAGCGTAGGTAACAGGGAGGAGACCCAGTACTTC.

This clone was seen a single time. CDR3 bases: TGTGCCAGCAGCTTGGCGACAGGGGGGCCTGGAAACACCATATATTTT. Amino acids: CASSLATGGPGNTIYF. The rearrangement uses TRBV5-4 and TRBJ1-3; TRBD1 agrees at 9 bases. The CDR3 runs to 16 residues. Germline CDR1 reads SGHNT; CDR2 reads YYREEE (reference sequence). Trimming cost V 0 bases and J 2 bases; bases outside gene matches: 3.